Reported below is one T cell receptor beta chain. What this receptor recognizes is not known. No base quality values were provided; no much bigger clone lies one nucleotide off. The source of the sample is a study of shared T cell receptors in the human thymus (dated by TCRdb to 2020 to 2022). About the investigation overall: The study examined how self-reactive, shared T-cell receptor alpha chains are generated in the human thymus.

The germline V end is reduced by 3 bases and the J end by 2 bases; junction bases left unmatched: 4. CDR1 is given as ENHRY and CDR2 as SYGVKD, both from the germline V gene. The CDR3 holds 15 amino acids from the cysteine to the phenylalanine. Only the CDR3 portion is preserved as DNA: 45 bases, with reading frame beginning at the first base. The protocol used for the library was the immunoSEQ multiplex PCR assay. TCRdb carries this immuneACCESS record with in-frame sequences only. Its versions omit some clonotypes, under half of them owing to an unresolved V gene in the studies checked, with the rest unexplained. For this sample the table gives 700,000 or so clones, of which approximately 83% were detected only once. The leading ten clones occupy 0.0095% to 0.013% of the sample. These data also formed part of another study, on human thymus T cells. The second source states: The donors were immunologically healthy infants in Finland who had open corrective cardiac surgery for congenital heart defects. Thymus tissue was collected as surgical resects that were removed during corrective cardiac surgery. Biased V and J gene segment usage appeared to be present in both thymic and peripheral blood repertoires. The related research reported highly overlapping thymic TCR repertoires among unrelated individuals. TCR alpha and beta repertoires from roughly 8 infant thymus samples and a few related peripheral blood samples were characterized in the study. The infant donors were roughly 6 to 244 days old, and the cohort included five to seven males and two females. Thymocytes were mechanically released from the tissue and were stored as pellets of roughly 9-31 million cells at -70 degrees C. A QIAsymphony instrument was used to extract genomic DNA from the frozen cell pellets. The immunoSEQ multiplex PCR assay was used to amplify the TCRB and TCRAD loci from a standardized quantity of quality-controlled genomic DNA. The V(D)J region was spanned by amplicons of a length sufficient to cover the CDR3 and to identify V and J genes. Through the commercial immunoSEQ service, the amplicons were sequenced on an Illumina platform. Primer bias and sequencing errors were corrected as previously described, and TCRAD and TCRB definitions were based on the IMGT database. Analysis of the repertoires was done with immunoSEQ Analyzer 3.0 and VDJTools and included basic statistics, V/J segment usage, diversity estimates, rarefaction and pairwise overlap. To estimate diversity, the Chao1, ChaoE, Efron-Thisted, Shannon and inverse Simpson indices were applied, and diversity was also estimated on datasets down-sampled to the smallest sample. Repertoire overlap was assessed by strict matching of CDR3 nucleotide sequence, V gene and J gene, and clustering was done by Jaccard-based multidimensional scaling. Thymus samples yielded on average about 810,000 unique TCRB clonotypes, compared with 70,000 to 85,000 from blood samples.

Sequencing was done on a sample of thymocytes. The TCR comes from a girl less than two years old with a congenital heart defect. Donor details come from another sample of the same person, matched by shared clones. The rearranged segments are TRBV10-3 and TRBJ1-2; TRBD1 lines up with 9 middle nucleotides. Read as DNA, the sequence is TGTGCCATCAGTGACCCGACAGGGGGGAACTATGGCTACACCTTC. The encoded protein is CAISDPTGGNYGYTF.